Sequencing of this T cell receptor (beta chain) was carried out in a study of control samples from healthy donors and cancer patients. About this clone itself: Additional DNA sequences in this sample encode the identical CDR3.

Assay used: immunoSEQ multiplex PCR; TCRdb lists only in-frame clones, some missing. The data hold under 450,000 clones, with around 90% observed a single time. Sequencing was performed on PBMCs. The clonotype was recovered from a man aged 40-49 years with head and neck cancer.

The CDR3 region is CASSFGGNTEAFF. The DNA for the CDR3 is TGTGCCAGCAGCTTTGGGGGTAACACTGAAGCTTTCTTT. This chain connects TRBV7-2 to TRBJ1-1; tentative D call: TRBD1 (5 bases). V gave up 3 bases and J gave up 2 bases, with 7 bases separating them. This CDR3 spans 13 amino acids. Per the germline V gene, CDR1 is SGHTA and CDR2 is FQGNSA.